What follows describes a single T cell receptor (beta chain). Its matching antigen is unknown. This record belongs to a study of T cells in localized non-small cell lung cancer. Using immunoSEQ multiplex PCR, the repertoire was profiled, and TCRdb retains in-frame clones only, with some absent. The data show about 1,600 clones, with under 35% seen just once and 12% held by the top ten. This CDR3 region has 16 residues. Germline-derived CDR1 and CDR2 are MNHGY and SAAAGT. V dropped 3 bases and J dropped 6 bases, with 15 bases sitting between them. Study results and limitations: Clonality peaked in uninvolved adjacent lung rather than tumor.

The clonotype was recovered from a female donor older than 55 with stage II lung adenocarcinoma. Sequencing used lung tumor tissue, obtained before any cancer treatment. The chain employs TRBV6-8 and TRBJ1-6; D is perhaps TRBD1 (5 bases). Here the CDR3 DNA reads TGTGCCAGCAGTTATTTATCGGCCGGGGGTAATTCACCCCTCCACTTT. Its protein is CASSYLSAGGNSPLHF.